In this sample, the clone carrying this T cell receptor beta chain turned up once. The sample comes from a study of blood T cell repertoires in COVID-19. Study information: Collection of acute and convalescent COVID-19 samples took place in the United States, Italy and Spain. Sources were T cells, B-cell-depleted T cells, or PBMCs; the material itself was cDNA or gDNA.

Germline CDR1 and CDR2: WSHSY and SAAADI. Trimming took off 3 bases at V and 3 bases at J, with 16 bases between the two ends. The CDR3 extends over 16 amino acids. In the study's own analysis: Amplification of reference gene primers was used by the study to estimate nucleated cell counts. Sequenced by immunoSEQ multiplex PCR; TCRdb stores in-frame clones only, minus some. The D gene and trimming were derived from the DNA, and the V and J assignments and clone size from that table. The data contain some 350,000 clones, around 87% of them singletons. This TCR came from a human donor in a cohort sampled during active COVID-19. V gene TRBV10-2 combines with J gene TRBJ2-3, with a weak D call TRBD2 (5 bases). Sequencing was performed on peripheral blood. CDR3: CASSDPKARETDTQYF. The CDR3 coding sequence is TGCGCCAGCAGTGACCCGAAGGCGAGGGAGACAGATACGCAGTATTTT.